This paragraph reports one T cell receptor beta chain. Before surgery, patients took at least one anti-epileptic drug. The data were obtained in a study of brain T cells in children with intractable seizures. This CDR3 region has 12 residues. V was pared by 5 bases and J by 4 bases, with 8 bases between. Germline assignment: CDR1 MDHEN and CDR2 SYDVKM. Data came from immunoSEQ multiplex PCR; TCRdb stores just in-frame clones and leaves some out. The repertoire has about 110,000 clones, 90% to 95% of them found once; the top ten carry under 4.5%. The V gene is TRBV28, the J gene TRBJ1-2; D not resolved. This TCR was recovered from a boy under two years old with hemimegalencephaly and intractable seizures. Material: peripheral blood, obtained at surgery. The CDR3 loop is CASSLKVYGYTF. CDR3 in DNA: TGTGCCAGCAGTCTAAAGGTCTATGGCTACACCTTC.